The clone carrying this T cell receptor beta chain is classed as medium-sized (0.01 to 0.1%). Thyroid surgery had not been preceded by any treatment in any patient. TCRdb re-analyzed the PCR reads using MiXCR. The repertoire has tens of thousands of clones, 36% of them found once; the top ten carry 20% to 25%. The data are from a study of metastatic and nonmetastatic thyroid tumors. The CDR3 covers 15 residues. The germline V gene has CDR1 SNHLY and CDR2 FYNNEI. After removal of 5 bases from V and 4 bases from J, the junction contained 7 bases not matched to a gene. The sequenced sample was blood. The sequence derives from a male donor with papillary thyroid cancer or a benign thyroid nodule (not recorded which). Some clones in this sample may be carry-over from other donors' samples. V usage is TRBV2 and J usage is TRBJ1-1, with TRBD1 matching 10 bases. CDR3 coding DNA: TGTGCCAGCAGTTCACCGGGACAGGGGCGCACTGAAGCTTTCTTT. It encodes CASSSPGQGRTEAFF.